The clone carrying this T cell receptor beta chain was seen at least ten times. Its target is unknown. These data belong to a study of identical twins. The CDR3 covers 13 residues. Germline V lookup: CDR1 DFQATT, CDR2 SNEGSKA (reference sequence). Trimming cost V 5 bases and J 2 bases, with 12 bases left between them. Points from the study as a whole: Models came in too low on out-of-frame TCR alpha sharing in monozygotic twins.

TCRdb fed the 5' RACE reads into MiXCR, producing one record per CDR3 protein. The sample includes approximately 690,000 distinct CDR3 sequences, approximately 6.1% of them seen just once. The chain has TRBV20-1 and TRBJ2-5; tentatively, D is TRBD2 (6 bases). Source material: naive T cells sorted from blood. The TCR originated in a man between 18 and 29 years old in good health. CDR3 nucleotide sequence: TGCAGTGCTCCCACGACTAGGCAAGAGACCCAGTACTTC. Amino acid sequence: CSAPTTRQETQYF.